This TCR beta chain appears in the sequencing data of a study of cytomegalovirus exposure and HLA in healthy donors. This clone was detected a few times. Germline CDR1 and CDR2: MNHNY and SVGAGI (reference sequence). The length of the CDR3 is 13 residues. The V end lost 5 bases, the J end lost 5 bases, and 10 bases lay between the germline ends. PCR amplification relied on 60 Vbeta primers (plus 13 Jbeta primers). The assay was immunoSEQ multiplex PCR, and TCRdb's table has in-frame clones only and misses some. Of approximately 170,000 clones listed, around three quarters are singletons. The rearrangement uses TRBV6-6 and TRBJ1-5; TRBD1 might be the D (6 bases). Specimen: PBMCs. This TCR derives from a woman aged 40 to 55 in good health and CMV-seronegative. CDR3 in DNA: TGTGCCAGCAGTCGACAGGAAGATCAGCCCCAGCATTTT. Its protein is CASSRQEDQPQHF.